This is a list of T cell receptor beta chains from one sample in a study of control samples from healthy donors and cancer patients. TCRdb keeps only in-frame clones here, not all; method: immunoSEQ multiplex PCR. Among around 80,000 clones, around 87% were seen once, and the ten largest hold around 20%. The sequenced sample was blood. These TCRs come from a man over 45 in good health. The CDR3 runs from the conserved cysteine through the conserved F or W. The D gene is left open where the match is weak. Clone size appears in some rows only: once, few, many, or a class for an expanded clone.

d_call	v_call	clone_size	j_call	cdr3_aa	cdr3_nt
-	TRBV4-3	-	TRBJ1-3	CASSQDRAGSGNTIYF	TGCGCCAGCAGCCAAGATCGAGCGGGCTCTGGAAACACCATATATTTT
TRBD1	TRBV10-3	-	TRBJ2-1	CAISFSGTGLYEQFF	TGTGCCATCAGTTTCTCCGGGACAGGGCTATATGAGCAGTTCTTC
TRBD2	TRBV6-2/TRBV6-3	once	TRBJ2-7	CASSPFTSGVYEQYF	TGTGCCAGCAGCCCTTTTACTAGCGGGGTCTACGAGCAGTACTTC
-	TRBV7-2	-	TRBJ1-3	CASSLEMGPLSGNTIYF	TGTGCCAGCAGCTTAGAGATGGGACCGCTCTCTGGAAACACCATATATTTT
-	TRBV25-1	-	TRBJ2-1	CASSEAGGSYNEQFF	TGTGCCAGCAGTGAAGCGGGCGGATCCTACAATGAGCAGTTCTTC
-	TRBV18	-	TRBJ1-3	CASSPQANSGNTIYF	TGTGCCAGCTCACCACAGGCCAACTCTGGAAACACCATATATTTT
TRBD2	TRBV7-7	-	TRBJ2-2	CASSQTSGNTGELFF	TGTGCCAGCAGCCAGACTAGCGGAAACACCGGGGAGCTGTTTTTT
-	TRBV6-5	-	TRBJ2-3	CASSSRTVNTDTQYF	TGTGCCAGCAGTTCCCGGACCGTCAACACAGATACGCAGTATTTT
-	TRBV6-2/TRBV6-3	-	TRBJ1-6	CASSLRDFPGGNSPLHF	TGTGCCAGCAGCCTTCGGGACTTCCCTGGAGGGAATTCACCCCTCCACTTT
-	TRBV11-2	-	TRBJ2-7	CASSFRGAREQYF	TGTGCCAGCAGCTTTCGAGGGGCGAGGGAGCAGTACTTC
-	TRBV4-3	-	TRBJ1-3	CASSQDGRGSGNTIYF	TGCGCCAGCAGCCAAGATGGGCGGGGCTCTGGAAACACCATATATTTT
-	TRBV2	-	TRBJ2-1	CASSYFLGQQFF	TGTGCCAGCAGTTACTTCCTGGGTCAGCAGTTCTTC
-	TRBV6-6	-	TRBJ1-6	CASSDMNSPLHF	TGTGCCAGCAGCGATATGAATTCACCCCTCCACTTT
-	TRBV7-2	once	TRBJ1-5	CASSLEKGQPQHF	TGTGCCAGCAGCTTAGAGAAGGGTCAGCCCCAGCATTTT
TRBD2	TRBV24-1	-	TRBJ2-1	CATSDPSSGADNEQFF	TGTGCCACCAGTGATCCATCTAGCGGGGCCGACAATGAGCAGTTCTTC
-	TRBV21-1	-	TRBJ1-5	CASTEKGGAINQPQHF	TGTGCCAGCACCGAAAAGGGGGGCGCCATCAATCAGCCCCAGCATTTT
-	TRBV5-1	-	TRBJ2-7	CASSFEGPSYEQYF	TGCGCCAGCAGCTTTGAGGGGCCCAGCTACGAGCAGTACTTC
-	TRBV27	-	TRBJ1-6	CASRPTPLYNSPLHF	TGTGCCAGCAGACCCACACCACTCTATAATTCACCCCTCCACTTT
TRBD2	TRBV7-2	-	TRBJ2-3	CASSFLGAGGPRDTQYF	TGTGCCAGCAGCTTCCTCGGGGCGGGGGGGCCGAGAGATACGCAGTATTTT
-	TRBV15	-	TRBJ2-1	CATSRDRGIGNEQFF	TGTGCCACCAGCAGAGATCGAGGGATCGGGAATGAGCAGTTCTTC
-	TRBV27	-	TRBJ1-1	CASSLGHPGFTEAFF	TGTGCCAGCAGTTTAGGCCATCCAGGGTTCACTGAAGCTTTCTTT
-	TRBV2	-	TRBJ1-5	CASRARASGPQHF	TGTGCCAGCAGGGCTAGGGCCAGCGGGCCCCAGCATTTT
TRBD1	TRBV10-3	once	TRBJ1-5	CAISAGTVGNQPQHF	TGTGCCATCAGTGCCGGGACAGTTGGGAATCAGCCCCAGCATTTT
-	TRBV19	-	TRBJ1-1	CASSPGRDTEAFF	TGTGCCAGTAGTCCAGGGAGGGACACTGAAGCTTTCTTT
TRBD1	TRBV19	once	TRBJ1-5	CASSAGGTNDQPQHF	TGTGCCAGTAGTGCAGGGGGGACAAACGATCAGCCCCAGCATTTT
TRBD2	TRBV4-3	-	TRBJ2-2	CASSQAGGPAGELFF	TGCGCCAGCAGCCAAGCGGGGGGGCCTGCCGGGGAGCTGTTTTTT
-	TRBV30	-	TRBJ1-2	CAWVGTMGGGYTF	TGTGCCTGGGTGGGGACAATGGGAGGGGGCTACACCTTC
-	TRBV5-6	-	TRBJ1-2	CASSSESQGLYGYTF	TGTGCCAGCAGCTCGGAAAGTCAGGGGCTTTATGGCTACACCTTC
-	TRBV4-3	-	TRBJ1-2	CASSPGENNYGYTF	TGCGCCAGCAGCCCAGGGGAAAACAACTATGGCTACACCTTC
-	TRBV9	-	TRBJ2-1	CASSPGGASYNEQFF	TGTGCCAGCAGCCCTGGAGGTGCCTCCTACAATGAGCAGTTCTTC
-	TRBV15	-	TRBJ1-3	CATSRDLGGLYGNTIYF	TGTGCCACCAGCAGAGATCTTGGGGGCTTATATGGAAACACCATATATTTT
TRBD2	TRBV7-6	-	TRBJ2-2	CASSHRAAGEFAGELFF	TGTGCCAGCAGCCACCGGGCAGCGGGAGAGTTCGCCGGGGAGCTGTTTTTT
-	TRBV28	once	TRBJ2-3	CARKAVLTDTQYF	TGTGCCAGGAAAGCGGTTCTCACAGATACGCAGTATTTT
-	TRBV7-2	-	TRBJ2-5	CASSFRGRQTTGETQYF	TGTGCCAGCAGCTTCCGAGGTCGACAGACTACGGGGGAGACCCAGTACTTC
TRBD1	TRBV10-3	-	TRBJ2-2	CAISDPRTTGTENTGELFF	TGTGCCATCAGTGACCCCCGGACCACCGGGACAGAGAACACCGGGGAGCTGTTTTTT
-	TRBV5-1	-	TRBJ2-1	CASSLSGGESSYNEQFF	TGCGCCAGCAGCTTGTCAGGCGGGGAGAGCTCCTACAATGAGCAGTTCTTC
-	TRBV5-6	-	TRBJ2-7	CASSLGRGLEQYF	TGTGCCAGCAGCTTGGGACGGGGTTTGGAACAGTACTTC
-	TRBV28	-	TRBJ1-1	CASTPNRRKDRGGSAFF	TGTGCCAGCACACCCAACCGGCGCAAAGACAGAGGGGGTTCAGCTTTCTTT
-	TRBV7-9	-	TRBJ1-3	CASSFEGGYSGNTIYF	TGTGCCAGCAGCTTCGAGGGGGGTTACTCTGGAAACACCATATATTTT
TRBD1	TRBV4-1	-	TRBJ1-2	CASSPRTGGFYGYTF	TGCGCCAGCAGCCCTCGGACAGGGGGCTTTTATGGCTACACCTTC
-	TRBV29-1	-	TRBJ2-3	CSGARPGATDTQYF	TGCAGCGGGGCCCGCCCGGGGGCCACAGATACGCAGTATTTT
-	TRBV10-3	-	TRBJ2-7	CAIARDPSYEQYF	TGTGCCATCGCTCGGGACCCTTCCTACGAGCAGTACTTC
-	TRBV2	-	TRBJ1-1	CASGGRGRMNTEAFF	TGTGCCAGCGGAGGCAGGGGAAGGATGAACACTGAAGCTTTCTTT
-	TRBV6-5	-	TRBJ1-3	CASSYSRGSGNTIYF	TGTGCCAGCAGTTACTCGAGAGGCTCTGGAAACACCATATATTTT
-	TRBV18	-	TRBJ2-7	CASSWSQDTTYEQYF	TGTGCCAGCTCGTGGAGTCAGGATACGACCTACGAGCAGTACTTC
-	TRBV2	-	TRBJ1-6	CASSDTNSPLHF	TGTGCCAGCAGTGACACCAATTCACCCCTCCACTTT
-	TRBV6-6	-	TRBJ2-2	CASSYSLTGELFF	TGTGCCAGCAGTTACTCCCTGACCGGGGAGCTGTTTTTT
-	TRBV3-1/TRBV3-2	-	TRBJ1-2	CASSQDQQGIGYTF	TGTGCCAGCAGCCAAGATCAGCAGGGGATAGGCTACACCTTC
TRBD2	TRBV2	-	TRBJ2-7	CASRPGLAGVQQYF	TGTGCCAGCAGGCCGGGACTAGCGGGAGTCCAGCAGTACTTC
-	TRBV19	once	TRBJ1-1	CASNSNQRTRDTEAFF	TGTGCCAGTAACTCTAATCAACGAACCAGGGACACTGAAGCTTTCTTT
TRBD2	TRBV7-7	-	TRBJ2-7	CASSLVFGTSGRKRREQYF	TGTGCTAGCAGCTTAGTTTTTGGGACTAGCGGGAGGAAGCGTAGGGAGCAGTACTTC
-	TRBV7-2	-	TRBJ2-7	CASRPSSYEQYF	TGTGCCAGCAGACCTAGCTCCTACGAGCAGTACTTC